A single TCR beta chain is shown here with its context. Its antigen is not known. Coverage ceases 3 residues before the CDR3 finishes, and the germline J gene fills in the end. Unstimulated Tregs (CD4+CD25+CD127-) and CD4+CD25- non-Tregs were sorted from PBMCs. The data were produced by immunoSEQ multiplex PCR, yet TCRdb's version contains in-frame clones alone and is incomplete. The sample table includes some 52,000 clones. This record belongs to a study of Tregs in tolerant kidney transplant recipients. The germline V gene has CDR1 LNHDA and CDR2 SQIVND (reference sequence). Trimming removed 1 base from V and 4 bases from J; junction bases left unmatched: 1. CDR3 length equals 15 residues. Study outcomes and limitations: Activated donor B cell expansion appeared to reveal the most relevant donor-specific TCRbeta repertoire. In tolerant patients, donor-specific Tregs outgrew total Tregs, suggesting antigen-driven expansion.

This receptor was obtained from a human donor who received a combined kidney and bone marrow transplant. Specimen: CD4+ T cells from blood, collected before the transplant. V and J are TRBV19 and TRBJ2-6; 7 bases line up with TRBD2. Partial CDR3 DNA: TGTGCCAGTAGTATAGGAGCGGGGGGGGCCAACGTC. Residues: CASSIGAGGANV. The complete CDR3 protein is CASSIGAGGANVLTF.